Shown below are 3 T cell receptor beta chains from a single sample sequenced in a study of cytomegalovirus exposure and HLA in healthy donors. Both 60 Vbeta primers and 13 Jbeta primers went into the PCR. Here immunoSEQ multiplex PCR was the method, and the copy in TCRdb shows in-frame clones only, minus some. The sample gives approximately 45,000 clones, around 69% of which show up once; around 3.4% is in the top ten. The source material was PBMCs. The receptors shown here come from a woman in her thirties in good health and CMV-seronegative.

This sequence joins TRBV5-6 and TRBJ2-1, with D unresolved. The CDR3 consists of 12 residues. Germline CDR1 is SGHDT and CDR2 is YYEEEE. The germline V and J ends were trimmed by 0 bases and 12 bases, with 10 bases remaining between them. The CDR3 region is CASSLGPSGQFF. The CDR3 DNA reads TGTGCCAGCAGCTTGGGTCCCTCGGGGCAGTTCTTC.

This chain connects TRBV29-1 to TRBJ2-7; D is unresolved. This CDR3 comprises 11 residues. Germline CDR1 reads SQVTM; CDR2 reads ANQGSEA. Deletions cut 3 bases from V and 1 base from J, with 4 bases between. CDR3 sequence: CSVERSYEQYF. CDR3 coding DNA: TGCAGCGTTGAGAGATCCTACGAGCAGTACTTC.

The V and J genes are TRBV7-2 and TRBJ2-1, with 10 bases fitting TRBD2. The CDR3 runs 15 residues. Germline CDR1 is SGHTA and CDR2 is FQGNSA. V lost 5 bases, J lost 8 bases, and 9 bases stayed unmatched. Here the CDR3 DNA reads TGTGCCAGCAGCCGCGTGGCTAGCGGGGGTGATGAGCAGTTCTTC. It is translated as CASSRVASGGDEQFF.